This is a list of T cell receptor beta chains from one sample in a study of shared clonotypes between healthy human individuals. Assay used: immunoSEQ multiplex PCR; TCRdb lists only in-frame clones, some missing. The sample contains roughly 1.5 million clones, approximately 98% of which appear only once. The sample taken for sequencing was naive CD4+ T cells sorted from blood. Source of these receptors: a man aged 25-40 years in good health. Each CDR3 is given with its conserved first and last residue. The D gene is left open where the match is weak. Not every row has a clone size; where given, it reads once, few, many or a size class.

clone size: .
D gene: TRBD2
V gene: TRBV5-1
J gene: TRBJ2-3
CDR3 DNA: TGCGCCAGCAGCCCCGGAGGACTAGCAGGTACAGATACGCAGTATTTT
CDR3 protein: CASSPGGLAGTDTQYF

clone size: once
D gene: TRBD1
V gene: TRBV27
J gene: TRBJ2-7
CDR3 DNA: TGTGCCAGCAGTCGACAGGGTCGGCACGAGCAGTACTTC
CDR3 protein: CASSRQGRHEQYF

clone size: .
D gene: .
V gene: TRBV9
J gene: TRBJ2-5
CDR3 DNA: TGTGCCAGCAGCGTAGCTCTTAGTGGCAGTAGAGTACAAGAGACCCAGTACTTC
CDR3 protein: CASSVALSGSRVQETQYF

clone size: .
D gene: .
V gene: TRBV10-3
J gene: TRBJ2-2
CDR3 DNA: TGTGCCATCAACGAGGACAGGAACACCGGGGAGCTGTTTTTT
CDR3 protein: CAINEDRNTGELFF

clone size: .
D gene: .
V gene: TRBV7-8
J gene: TRBJ1-5
CDR3 DNA: TGTGCCAGCAGCTTAGAAAGGCATCAGCCCCAGCATTTT
CDR3 protein: CASSLERHQPQHF

clone size: .
D gene: TRBD1
V gene: TRBV25-1
J gene: TRBJ1-1
CDR3 DNA: TGTGCCAGCACGGCACCTACAGGGGGCGTCGGCACTGAAGCTTTCTTT
CDR3 protein: CASTAPTGGVGTEAFF

clone size: .
D gene: .
V gene: TRBV19
J gene: TRBJ1-5
CDR3 DNA: TGTGCCAGTAGTATAGATCACAACTCCAATCAGCCCCAGCATTTT
CDR3 protein: CASSIDHNSNQPQHF

clone size: .
D gene: TRBD2
V gene: TRBV19
J gene: TRBJ2-3
CDR3 DNA: TGTGCCAGTAGTATAGAGGGCGGGAGGACAGATACGCAGTATTTT
CDR3 protein: CASSIEGGRTDTQYF

clone size: .
D gene: TRBD1
V gene: TRBV7-2
J gene: TRBJ1-1
CDR3 DNA: TGTGCCAGCAGTGTCTGGGGTGACCCAGGGGGCGTTGACACTGAAGCTTTCTTT
CDR3 protein: CASSVWGDPGGVDTEAFF

clone size: .
D gene: .
V gene: TRBV5-1
J gene: TRBJ2-1
CDR3 DNA: TGCGCCAGCAGCTTGGATCACAATGAGCAGTTCTTC
CDR3 protein: CASSLDHNEQFF

clone size: .
D gene: .
V gene: TRBV18
J gene: TRBJ1-5
CDR3 DNA: TGTGCCAGCTCACCAATGAGACAGCTGAATCAGCCCCAGCATTTT
CDR3 protein: CASSPMRQLNQPQHF

clone size: .
D gene: TRBD2
V gene: TRBV5-1
J gene: TRBJ2-1
CDR3 DNA: TGCGCCAGCAGGGTCAGGCTAGCGGGCGAGGAGCAGTTCTTC
CDR3 protein: CASRVRLAGEEQFF

clone size: .
D gene: TRBD2
V gene: TRBV7-9
J gene: TRBJ2-5
CDR3 DNA: TGTGCCAGCAGCTTAGTAATGACTAGCGGGCCCCTACTTCAAGAGACCCAGTACTTC
CDR3 protein: CASSLVMTSGPLLQETQYF

clone size: once
D gene: TRBD1
V gene: TRBV7-6
J gene: TRBJ2-3
CDR3 DNA: TGTGCCAGCAGCTTAGCCGGGACAGGGAGCACAGATACGCAGTATTTT
CDR3 protein: CASSLAGTGSTDTQYF

clone size: .
D gene: .
V gene: TRBV29-1
J gene: TRBJ2-3
CDR3 DNA: TGCAGCGTTCTCCACTTTTCTAGCAGAACTAGCACAGATACGCAGTATTTT
CDR3 protein: CSVLHFSSRTSTDTQYF

clone size: few
D gene: .
V gene: TRBV6-5
J gene: TRBJ1-2
CDR3 DNA: TGTGCCAGCAGTTACCGGGGATCGGGCTACACCTTC
CDR3 protein: CASSYRGSGYTF

clone size: .
D gene: .
V gene: TRBV4-1
J gene: TRBJ1-1
CDR3 DNA: TGCGCCAGCAGCCACCCAGGGGTGTGGGACACTGAAGCTTTCTTT
CDR3 protein: CASSHPGVWDTEAFF

clone size: .
D gene: .
V gene: TRBV25-1
J gene: TRBJ2-1
CDR3 DNA: TGTGCCAGCAGTCCCCTAAACGGGGCCACGATCTTC
CDR3 protein: CASSPLNGATIF

clone size: .
D gene: .
V gene: TRBV15
J gene: TRBJ1-5
CDR3 DNA: TGTGCCACCAGCGGAGACAGAGTCCAAAATCAGCCCCAGCATTTT
CDR3 protein: CATSGDRVQNQPQHF

clone size: .
D gene: .
V gene: TRBV30
J gene: TRBJ2-2
CDR3 DNA: TGTGCCTGGAGTGTTGTCGGGGAGCTGTTTTTT
CDR3 protein: CAWSVVGELFF

clone size: once
D gene: TRBD2
V gene: TRBV2
J gene: TRBJ2-3
CDR3 DNA: TGTGCCAGCAGTGGGACTAGCGCAGATACGCAGTATTTT
CDR3 protein: CASSGTSADTQYF

clone size: .
D gene: TRBD2
V gene: TRBV7-6
J gene: TRBJ2-3
CDR3 DNA: TGTGCCAGCAGCTTACTAGCGGCCCATAGCACAGATACGCAGTATTTT
CDR3 protein: CASSLLAAHSTDTQYF

clone size: .
D gene: TRBD2
V gene: TRBV28
J gene: TRBJ2-7
CDR3 DNA: TGTGCCAGCAGTTATTTAGTAGCGGGAGTGGGCGAGCAGTACTTC
CDR3 protein: CASSYLVAGVGEQYF

clone size: .
D gene: .
V gene: TRBV10-2
J gene: TRBJ1-1
CDR3 DNA: TGCGCCAGCAGTCCTAGAGACACTGAAGCTTTCTTT
CDR3 protein: CASSPRDTEAFF

clone size: .
D gene: .
V gene: TRBV2
J gene: TRBJ2-3
CDR3 DNA: TGTGCCAGCGGAAGAGAGTCAGGTGGCGATACGCAGTATTTT
CDR3 protein: CASGRESGGDTQYF

clone size: once
D gene: TRBD1
V gene: TRBV7-9
J gene: TRBJ1-1
CDR3 DNA: TGTGCCAGCAGCTGGGGACAGGTGAACACTGAAGCTTTCTTT
CDR3 protein: CASSWGQVNTEAFF

clone size: .
D gene: TRBD2
V gene: TRBV27
J gene: TRBJ2-1
CDR3 DNA: TGTGCCAGCAGGTTACGGGTATTGGTGGTAGCGGGCAATGAGCAGTTCTTC
CDR3 protein: CASRLRVLVVAGNEQFF

clone size: .
D gene: .
V gene: TRBV6-5
J gene: TRBJ2-3
CDR3 DNA: TGTGCCAGCAGGTCACCCTCCCTAGATACGCAGTATTTT
CDR3 protein: CASRSPSLDTQYF

clone size: .
D gene: .
V gene: TRBV9
J gene: TRBJ1-2
CDR3 DNA: TGTGCCAGCAGCCCTCGGGGGTGGGGTAACTATGGCTACACCTTC
CDR3 protein: CASSPRGWGNYGYTF

clone size: .
D gene: .
V gene: TRBV28
J gene: TRBJ2-3
CDR3 DNA: TGTGCCAGCAGTCCCCCGGGGGTAGATACGCAGTATTTT
CDR3 protein: CASSPPGVDTQYF

clone size: .
D gene: .
V gene: TRBV15
J gene: TRBJ2-3
CDR3 DNA: TGTGCCACCAGCAGTCTGAAGACGGGACACACAGATACGCAGTATTTT
CDR3 protein: CATSSLKTGHTDTQYF

clone size: .
D gene: .
V gene: TRBV28
J gene: TRBJ2-1
CDR3 DNA: TGTGCCAGCAGTTCCAGACAGGTTAGGGGCAATGAGCAGTTCTTC
CDR3 protein: CASSSRQVRGNEQFF

clone size: .
D gene: .
V gene: TRBV18
J gene: TRBJ2-7
CDR3 DNA: TGTGCCAGCTCACCTTTCTCTGGGTCCTACGAGCAGTACTTC
CDR3 protein: CASSPFSGSYEQYF

clone size: .
D gene: TRBD2
V gene: TRBV10-2
J gene: TRBJ2-2
CDR3 DNA: TGCGCCACAGTGTCGCGGGAGGTAGTCGGGGAGCTGTTTTTT
CDR3 protein: CATVSREVVGELFF

clone size: .
D gene: .
V gene: TRBV2
J gene: TRBJ1-4
CDR3 DNA: TGTGCCAGCAGGCTCGGGGAGCTTAATGAAAAACTGTTTTTT
CDR3 protein: CASRLGELNEKLFF

clone size: .
D gene: TRBD1
V gene: TRBV10-3
J gene: TRBJ2-4
CDR3 DNA: TGTGCCATCAGTGAGGACAGGGAAAACATTCAGTACTTC
CDR3 protein: CAISEDRENIQYF

clone size: .
D gene: .
V gene: TRBV5-1
J gene: TRBJ2-5
CDR3 DNA: TGCGCCAGCAGCTTGGGTCATCAGGGTCGGCCCGGAGAGACCCAGTACTTC
CDR3 protein: CASSLGHQGRPGETQYF

clone size: .
D gene: .
V gene: TRBV9
J gene: TRBJ2-3
CDR3 DNA: TGTGCCAGCAGCGTCGACAGTAGCACAGATACGCAGTATTTT
CDR3 protein: CASSVDSSTDTQYF

clone size: .
D gene: .
V gene: TRBV10-3
J gene: TRBJ2-6
CDR3 DNA: TGTGCCATCAGTGACACAAGCTCTGGGGCCAACGTCCTGACTTTC
CDR3 protein: CAISDTSSGANVLTF

clone size: .
D gene: .
V gene: TRBV2
J gene: TRBJ1-5
CDR3 DNA: TGTGCCAGCAGTGAATTTCCCACCCAGCCCCAGCATTTT
CDR3 protein: CASSEFPTQPQHF

clone size: .
D gene: .
V gene: TRBV4-1
J gene: TRBJ2-1
CDR3 DNA: TGCGCCAGCAGCCGACTGAACAGGGAAGGGGAGCAGTTCTTC
CDR3 protein: CASSRLNREGEQFF

clone size: .
D gene: .
V gene: TRBV28
J gene: TRBJ2-5
CDR3 DNA: TGTGCCAGCAGTTTTCCAGGGGAAGAGACCCAGTACTTC
CDR3 protein: CASSFPGEETQYF

clone size: .
D gene: .
V gene: TRBV6-5
J gene: TRBJ2-5
CDR3 DNA: TGTGCCAGCAGTTACTCGAAAATTACAGGGCGGGAGACCCAGTACTTC
CDR3 protein: CASSYSKITGRETQYF

clone size: .
D gene: .
V gene: TRBV4-3
J gene: TRBJ2-3
CDR3 DNA: TGCGCCAGCAGCCGATCCCAGGCCCACGGAGATACGCAGTATTTT
CDR3 protein: CASSRSQAHGDTQYF

clone size: .
D gene: .
V gene: TRBV10-3
J gene: TRBJ2-1
CDR3 DNA: TGTGCCATCAGTGAGTCTTTCCTAGCCCGCACCTACAATGAGCAGTTCTTC
CDR3 protein: CAISESFLARTYNEQFF

clone size: .
D gene: .
V gene: TRBV27
J gene: TRBJ2-7
CDR3 DNA: TGTGCCAGCAGTTTCCTAGGATACGAGCAGTACTTC
CDR3 protein: CASSFLGYEQYF

clone size: .
D gene: .
V gene: TRBV1
J gene: TRBJ2-3
CDR3 DNA: TGCACCAGCAGCCAAGATTTAGCGGGATATGGCACAGATACGCAGTATTTT
CDR3 protein: CTSSQDLAGYGTDTQYF

clone size: .
D gene: TRBD1
V gene: TRBV30
J gene: TRBJ1-5
CDR3 DNA: TGTGCCTGGAGACAGGGGGCGAGTCAGCCCCAGCATTTT
CDR3 protein: CAWRQGASQPQHF